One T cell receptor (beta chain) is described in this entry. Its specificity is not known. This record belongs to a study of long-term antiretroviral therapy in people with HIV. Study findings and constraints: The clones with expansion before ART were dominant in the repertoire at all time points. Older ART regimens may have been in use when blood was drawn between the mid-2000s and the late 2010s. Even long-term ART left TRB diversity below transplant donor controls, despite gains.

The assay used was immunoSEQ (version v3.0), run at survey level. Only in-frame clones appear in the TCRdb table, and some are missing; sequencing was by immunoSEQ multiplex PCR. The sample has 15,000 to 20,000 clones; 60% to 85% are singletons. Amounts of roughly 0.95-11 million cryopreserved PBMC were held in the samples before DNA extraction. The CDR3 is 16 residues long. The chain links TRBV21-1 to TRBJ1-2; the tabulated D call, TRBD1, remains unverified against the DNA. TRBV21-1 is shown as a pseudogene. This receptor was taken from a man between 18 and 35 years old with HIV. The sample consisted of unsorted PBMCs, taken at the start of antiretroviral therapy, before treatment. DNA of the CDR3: TGTGCCAGCAGCAAATGGGGCGGGACAGGGGACGGGGGCTACACCTTC. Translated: CASSKWGGTGDGGYTF.